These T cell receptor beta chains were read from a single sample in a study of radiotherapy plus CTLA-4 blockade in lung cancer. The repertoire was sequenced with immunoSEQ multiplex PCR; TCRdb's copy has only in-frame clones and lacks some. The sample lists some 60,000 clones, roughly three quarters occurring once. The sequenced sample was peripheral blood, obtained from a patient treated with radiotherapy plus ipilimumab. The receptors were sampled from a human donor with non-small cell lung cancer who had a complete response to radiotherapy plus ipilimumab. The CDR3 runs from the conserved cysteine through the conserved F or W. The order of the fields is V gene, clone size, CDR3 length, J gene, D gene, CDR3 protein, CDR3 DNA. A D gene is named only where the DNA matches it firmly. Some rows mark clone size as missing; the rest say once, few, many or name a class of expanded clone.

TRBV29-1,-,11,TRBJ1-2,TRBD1,CSGEGANGYTF,TGCAGCGGTGAGGGGGCAAATGGCTACACCTTC
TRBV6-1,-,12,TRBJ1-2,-,CASYKGGGGYTF,TGTGCCAGCTATAAGGGCGGGGGTGGCTACACCTTC
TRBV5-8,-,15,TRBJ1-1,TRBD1,CASSFQGARNTEAFF,TGTGCCAGCAGCTTCCAGGGGGCCCGGAACACTGAAGCTTTCTTT
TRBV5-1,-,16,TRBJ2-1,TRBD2,CASSLGTSGWDREQFF,TGCGCCAGCAGCCTCGGGACTAGCGGGTGGGATCGCGAGCAGTTCTTC
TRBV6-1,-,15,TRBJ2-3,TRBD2,CASRAPGLARDTQYF,TGTGCCAGCAGGGCTCCGGGACTAGCAAGGGATACGCAGTATTTT
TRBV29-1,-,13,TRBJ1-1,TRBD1,CSVRQGLNTEAFF,TGCAGCGTAAGACAGGGGCTGAACACTGAAGCTTTCTTT
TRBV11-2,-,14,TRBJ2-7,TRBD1,CASSLGGQSYEQYF,TGTGCCAGCAGCTTAGGGGGACAGTCCTACGAGCAGTACTTC
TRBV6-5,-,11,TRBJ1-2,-,CASRKGSGYTF,TGTGCCAGCAGGAAGGGGTCCGGCTACACCTTC
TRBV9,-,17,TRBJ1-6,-,CASSFSGWDSYNSPLHF,TGTGCCAGCAGCTTTAGCGGGTGGGACTCCTATAATTCACCCCTCCACTTT
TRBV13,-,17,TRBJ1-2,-,CASSLGDGSPRGYGYTF,TGTGCCAGCAGCTTAGGCGACGGTTCTCCAAGAGGTTATGGCTACACCTTC
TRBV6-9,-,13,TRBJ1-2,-,CASSPGRNYGYTF,TGTGCCAGCAGCCCGGGTAGAAACTATGGCTACACCTTC
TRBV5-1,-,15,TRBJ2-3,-,CASSQVGDSTDTQYF,TGCGCCAGCAGCCAAGTTGGAGATAGCACAGATACGCAGTATTTT
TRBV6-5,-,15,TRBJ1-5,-,CASTNARGSNQPQHF,TGTGCCAGCACCAACGCCAGGGGAAGCAATCAGCCCCAGCATTTT
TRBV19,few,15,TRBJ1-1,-,CASSIGGALHTEAFF,TGTGCCAGTAGTATAGGCGGGGCCCTCCACACTGAAGCTTTCTTT
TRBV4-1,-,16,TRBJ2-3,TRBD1,CASSQVGRGLPDTQYF,TGCGCCAGCAGCCAAGTCGGCAGGGGGCTACCAGATACGCAGTATTTT